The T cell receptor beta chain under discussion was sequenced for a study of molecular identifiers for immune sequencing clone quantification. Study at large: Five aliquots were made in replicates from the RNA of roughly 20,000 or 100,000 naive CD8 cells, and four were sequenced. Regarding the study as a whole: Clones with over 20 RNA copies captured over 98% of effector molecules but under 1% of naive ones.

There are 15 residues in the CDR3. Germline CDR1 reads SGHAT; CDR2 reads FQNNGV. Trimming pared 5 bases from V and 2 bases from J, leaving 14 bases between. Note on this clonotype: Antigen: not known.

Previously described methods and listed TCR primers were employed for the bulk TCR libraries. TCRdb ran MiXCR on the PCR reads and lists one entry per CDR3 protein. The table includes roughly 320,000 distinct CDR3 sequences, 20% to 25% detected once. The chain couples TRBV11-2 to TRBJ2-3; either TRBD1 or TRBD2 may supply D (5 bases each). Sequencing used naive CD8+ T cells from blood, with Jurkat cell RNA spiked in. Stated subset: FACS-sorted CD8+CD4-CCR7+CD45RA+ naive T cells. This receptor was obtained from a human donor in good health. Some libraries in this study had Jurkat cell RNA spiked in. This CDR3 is CASSTQGPYTDTQYF. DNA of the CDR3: TGTGCCAGCAGCACCCAGGGACCTTACACAGATACGCAGTATTTT.